This TCR beta chain was recovered during a study of T cells after yellow fever vaccination. In its sample, this clonotype was seen a few times. Its target is unknown. The V end was cut by 2 bases, the J end by 2 bases, with 24 bases between. Germline CDR1 reads MNHNY; CDR2 reads SVGAGI (reference sequence). The CDR3 length is 19 residues. TCRdb itself ran the 5' RACE reads through MiXCR, one entry per CDR3 protein. The repertoire holds 300,000 or so distinct CDR3 sequences, with around 10% as singletons. General observations from the study: There was a possibility that FACS-sorted repertoires contained abundant clonotypes contaminating from the bulk population.

V usage is TRBV6-6 and J usage is TRBJ2-5; D is undetermined. Sequenced material: CD4+ T cells sorted from PBMCs, taken 5 days after the yellow fever booster vaccination. The clonotype was recovered from a man aged 18 to 29 who received the YFV17D yellow fever vaccine. Here the CDR3 reads CASSYPARASPTSQETQYF. CDR3 in DNA: TGTGCCAGCAGTTACCCCGCTCGGGCATCTCCGACCTCTCAAGAGACCCAGTACTTC.